The 2 T cell receptor beta chains below all came from one sample that was sequenced in a study of CD8 T cells in ankylosing spondylitis. TCRdb re-called the 5' RACE reads through MiXCR, storing one row per CDR3 protein. The sample contains a few hundred thousand distinct CDR3 sequences, around a tenth of which appear only once. Source material: blood, either unsorted or a sorted T cell fraction (not recorded which). The receptors were sampled from a female donor with ankylosing spondylitis or in good health (not recorded which).

This clonotype was seen ten or more times. The chain couples TRBV6-5 to TRBJ2-1, with 8 bases identical to TRBD1. V shed 4 bases and J 0 bases; nucleotides not matched to a gene: 5. Germline loops: CDR1 MNHEY, CDR2 SVGAGI. This CDR3 is 16 amino acids long. Here the CDR3 reads CASSSTTGASYNEQFF. CDR3 bases: TGTGCCAGCAGTTCAACGACAGGGGCCTCCTACAATGAGCAGTTCTTC.

This clonotype was recorded many times. J is TRBJ1-6 and V is TRBV12-3 or TRBV12-4; 9 positions agree with TRBD1. After removal of 2 bases from V and 5 bases from J, the junction contained 4 bases not matched to a gene. The CDR3 contains 16 residues. This CDR3 reads CASSLRGTGNNSPLHF. In nucleotides, the CDR3 is TGTGCCAGCAGTTTAAGGGGGACAGGGAATAATTCACCCCTCCACTTT.